A selection of T cell receptor beta chains follows, all from one sample in a study of cytomegalovirus exposure and HLA in healthy donors. This table comes from immunoSEQ multiplex PCR, and its TCRdb copy is limited to in-frame clones, with some not included. The sample records roughly 150,000 clones, roughly 73% being singletons. Specimen: PBMCs. These receptor sequences come from a woman aged 18-29 years in good health and CMV-seronegative. The CDR3 runs from the conserved cysteine through the conserved F or W. A D gene is named only where the DNA matches it firmly. Only some rows state a clone size, as once, few, many or a class for expanded clones.

D	size	V	length	J	CDR3	DNA
TRBD2	-	TRBV4-1	16	TRBJ2-3	CASSPAGGLSTDTQYF	TGCGCCAGCAGTCCGGCGGGGGGACTTAGCACAGATACGCAGTATTTT
-	-	TRBV21-1	15	TRBJ1-3	CASSKNPGIGNTIYF	TGTGCCAGCAGCAAAAACCCCGGTATTGGAAACACCATATATTTT
TRBD1	once	TRBV9	14	TRBJ1-5	CASSGTGFNQPQHF	TGTGCCAGCAGCGGGACAGGCTTTAATCAGCCCCAGCATTTT
TRBD1	-	TRBV11-3	15	TRBJ2-5	CASSLMGQGKETQYF	TGTGCCAGCAGCTTAATGGGACAGGGGAAAGAGACCCAGTACTTC
-	-	TRBV7-8	13	TRBJ2-4	CASSQDQGNIQYF	TGTGCCAGCAGCCAAGACCAGGGGAACATTCAGTACTTC
TRBD1	-	TRBV4-1	16	TRBJ2-5	CASSQEWGQGMETQYF	TGCGCCAGCAGCCAAGAGTGGGGACAGGGGATGGAGACCCAGTACTTC
TRBD1	-	TRBV27	14	TRBJ1-1	CASSPTGQRRWAFF	TGTGCCAGCAGTCCTACGGGACAGAGAAGATGGGCTTTCTTT
TRBD1	-	TRBV7-3	13	TRBJ1-5	CASSSDRDQPQHF	TGTGCCAGCAGCTCGGACAGGGATCAGCCCCAGCATTTT
TRBD2	few	TRBV9	15	TRBJ2-1	CASSERTSAYNEQFF	TGTGCCAGCAGCGAGAGGACTAGCGCCTACAATGAGCAGTTCTTC
TRBD2	once	TRBV6-5	14	TRBJ2-1	CASTTSGNYNEQFF	TGTGCCAGCACTACGAGCGGGAACTACAATGAGCAGTTCTTC
TRBD1	-	TRBV27	14	TRBJ1-2	CASSTRTGKYGYTF	TGTGCCAGCAGTACCCGGACAGGGAAATATGGCTACACCTTC
TRBD2	few	TRBV9	14	TRBJ2-7	CASSVTGGASEQYF	TGTGCCAGCAGCGTAACGGGGGGGGCCTCCGAGCAGTACTTC
-	-	TRBV29-1	13	TRBJ2-2	CSVRGRGTGELFF	TGCAGCGTTAGGGGGAGGGGGACCGGGGAGCTGTTTTTT
TRBD1	-	TRBV11-3	15	TRBJ2-1	CASSSRTGIYNEQFF	TGTGCCAGCAGCTCAAGGACAGGGATCTACAATGAGCAGTTCTTC
-	-	TRBV18	13	TRBJ1-1	CASSLGEGTEAFF	TGTGCCAGCTCGTTGGGGGAGGGCACTGAAGCTTTCTTT
-	-	TRBV11-3	13	TRBJ2-3	CASSKSSYSTQYF	TGTGCCAGCAGCAAGTCTAGCTACAGTACGCAGTATTTT
TRBD1	-	TRBV7-2	16	TRBJ2-1	CASSQDPPGQGLGQFF	TGTGCCAGCAGCCAGGACCCCCCGGGACAGGGCCTTGGCCAGTTCTTC
TRBD1	-	TRBV5-8	16	TRBJ1-6	CASSSRTGSYNSPLHF	TGTGCCAGCAGCTCACGGACAGGCTCCTATAATTCACCCCTCCACTTT
TRBD2	-	TRBV7-9	18	TRBJ2-1	CASSQGLAGGQWYNEQFF	TGTGCCAGCAGTCAGGGACTAGCGGGGGGGCAGTGGTACAATGAGCAGTTCTTC
-	-	TRBV19	13	TRBJ1-4	CASSHRENEKLFF	TGTGCCAGTAGTCACCGGGAAAATGAAAAACTGTTTTTT
TRBD2	few	TRBV7-9	15	TRBJ2-1	CASSLGPAGGIEQFF	TGTGCCAGCAGCTTAGGCCCAGCGGGAGGCATTGAGCAGTTCTTC
-	-	TRBV4-1	14	TRBJ1-2	CASSQTFPNYGYTF	TGCGCCAGCAGCCAAACATTTCCAAACTATGGCTACACCTTC
-	-	TRBV12-2	16	TRBJ1-3	CASRRTGTSSENTIYF	TGTGCAAGTCGCCGGACAGGCACTTCCTCTGAAAACACCATATATTTT
-	-	TRBV7-2	15	TRBJ2-6	CASSTGDSGANVLTF	TGTGCCAGCAGCACGGGGGATTCTGGGGCCAACGTCCTGACTTTC
-	-	TRBV7-9	16	TRBJ2-2	CASSHRLDSNTGELFF	TGTGCCAGCAGCCACCGACTGGATTCGAACACCGGGGAGCTGTTTTTT
-	-	TRBV7-2	14	TRBJ2-5	CASSLDRVGETQYF	TGTGCCAGCAGCTTAGACAGGGTTGGGGAGACCCAGTACTTC
-	-	TRBV5-6	12	TRBJ1-1	CASSLRGAEAFF	TGTGCCAGCAGCTTGAGAGGAGCTGAAGCTTTCTTT
TRBD1	few	TRBV11-3	14	TRBJ2-4	CASSSGQGAFIQYF	TGTGCCAGCAGCTCGGGACAGGGGGCTTTCATTCAGTACTTC
-	-	TRBV2	15	TRBJ1-3	CALRGQGLSGNTIYF	TGTGCCTTGAGAGGCCAGGGGCTCTCTGGAAACACCATATATTTT
-	once	TRBV4-1	15	TRBJ2-7	CASSHPPLSTYEQYF	TGCGCCAGCAGCCACCCCCCTTTGAGTACCTACGAGCAGTACTTC
TRBD1	few	TRBV29-1	14	TRBJ2-1	CSARQGATYNEQFF	TGCAGCGCGAGACAGGGGGCAACCTACAATGAGCAGTTCTTC
TRBD1	-	TRBV7-8	16	TRBJ2-3	CASSLAGTALTDTQYF	TGTGCCAGCAGCTTAGCGGGGACAGCCCTCACAGATACGCAGTATTTT
-	few	TRBV28	13	TRBJ2-1	CASRPVPQGEQFF	TGTGCCAGCAGACCCGTACCCCAGGGTGAGCAGTTCTTC
TRBD2	-	TRBV5-4	17	TRBJ2-3	CASSLDGLAGARDTQYF	TGTGCCAGCAGCTTGGATGGACTAGCGGGGGCTCGAGATACGCAGTATTTT
TRBD2	-	TRBV25-1	16	TRBJ2-5	CASTSYAGGPGETQHF	TGTGCAAGCACGTCTTATGCGGGAGGGCCGGGAGAGACCCAGCACTTC
-	-	TRBV10-3	17	TRBJ1-2	CAISESTRTSYNYGYTF	TGTGCCATCAGTGAGTCGACACGCACGAGTTATAACTATGGCTACACCTTC
TRBD1	-	TRBV9	18	TRBJ2-7	CASSVAPAMDRFSYEQYF	TGTGCCAGCAGCGTAGCTCCCGCCATGGACAGGTTCTCCTACGAGCAGTACTTC
-	-	TRBV30	14	TRBJ1-1	CAWSYKTGNTEAFF	TGTGCCTGGAGTTACAAGACAGGGAACACTGAAGCTTTCTTT
-	-	TRBV6-6	15	TRBJ2-1	CASFPGTSRYNEQFF	TGTGCCAGCTTCCCCGGGACATCGAGGTACAATGAGCAGTTCTTC
-	once	TRBV4-1	15	TRBJ2-7	CASSQDRGASYEQYF	TGCGCCAGCAGCCAAGATCGCGGGGCCTCCTACGAGCAGTACTTC
TRBD1	-	TRBV5-1	16	TRBJ1-6	CASSLAPGQTNSPLHF	TGCGCCAGCAGCTTGGCCCCGGGACAGACTAATTCACCCCTCCACTTT
-	-	TRBV4-3	13	TRBJ1-2	CASSQVGGDGYTF	TGCGCCAGCAGCCAAGTTGGGGGCGATGGCTACACCTTC
-	-	TRBV6-6	15	TRBJ2-1	CASSLYSTGNNEQFF	TGTGCCAGCAGTTTATACTCCACAGGGAACAATGAGCAGTTCTTC
-	-	TRBV19	14	TRBJ1-5	CASSIPGSNQPQHF	TGTGCCAGTAGTATCCCAGGTAGCAATCAGCCCCAGCATTTT
-	-	TRBV27	17	TRBJ1-4	CASSPTGRGVFNEKLFF	TGTGCCAGCAGTCCTACAGGGAGAGGGGTTTTTAATGAAAAACTGTTTTTT